This T cell receptor beta chain was found in a study of siplizumab effects on memory and regulatory T cells. The protocol was immunoSEQ multiplex PCR, while the TCRdb copy is restricted to in-frame clones and leaves out a portion. The sample yields about 66,000 clones, just over 95% seen once. Study outcomes and limitations: Sequences that were alloreactive and traceable to unstimulated CD4+ memory cells were significantly reduced by siplizumab.

A word on this clone: No antigen is known for it.

Trimming shortened V by 3 bases and J by 3 bases, and 8 bases separated the two germline ends. The CDR3 is 14 amino acids. CDR1 is MNHEY and CDR2 is SVGAGI in the germline V gene. Material: naive CD8+ T cells sorted from blood. This rearrangement joins TRBV6-5 to TRBJ2-2; D is unresolved. This TCR was recovered from a human donor in good health. CDR3 nucleotide sequence: TGTGCCAGCAGTTATGGGTTCCACACCGGGGAGCTGTTTTTT. It codes for CASSYGFHTGELFF.